The rows below give T cell receptor beta chains drawn from one sample of a study of cytomegalovirus exposure and HLA in healthy donors. Generated by immunoSEQ multiplex PCR, the TCRdb table keeps only in-frame clones and is missing some. The sample holds about 200,000 clones; 65% to 85% are singletons and the top ten take about 1.8%. The sequencing sample was made of PBMCs. Source of these receptors: a man between 18 and 29 years old in good health and CMV-seronegative. The CDR3 runs from the conserved cysteine through the conserved F or W. Fields, in order: D gene, clone size, J gene, V gene, CDR3 length, CDR3 DNA, CDR3 protein. The D gene is left open where the match is weak. A clone size is listed for some rows: how often the clone was seen (once, few, many), or a class if it is expanded.

- - TRBJ2-7 TRBV9 17 TGTGCCAGCAGCGAGGGAGTCGGACAGTCGAGCTCCTACGAGCAGTACTTC CASSEGVGQSSSYEQYF
- - TRBJ2-7 TRBV29-1 12 TGCAGCGTCCACGGCAGGGGATACGAGCAGTACTTC CSVHGRGYEQYF
TRBD2 - TRBJ2-1 TRBV19 16 TGTGCCAGTAGCCTGGGAGCGGGGGGGCCTCGGAATGAGCAGTTCTTC CASSLGAGGPRNEQFF
- once TRBJ2-7 TRBV29-1 16 TGCAGCGCCGAACGGATATCTAGCGTAAACTCCTACGAGCAGTACTTC CSAERISSVNSYEQYF
- - TRBJ1-1 TRBV19 11 TGTGCCAGTAGTATAGGGCAAGAAGCTTTCTTT CASSIGQEAFF
TRBD2 - TRBJ2-7 TRBV6-5 15 TGTGCCAGCAGTATACTAGCGGGGGTCTCCTACGAGCAGTACTTC CASSILAGVSYEQYF
TRBD2 - TRBJ2-1 TRBV11-2 16 TGTGCCAGCAGCTTACTAGCGGGGGGTTCCTACAATGAGCAGTTCTTC CASSLLAGGSYNEQFF
- - TRBJ1-1 TRBV4-3 16 TGCGCCAGCAGCCAAGACTTGCTAGTTTTGAACACTGAAGCTTTCTTT CASSQDLLVLNTEAFF
- - TRBJ2-1 TRBV11-3 13 TGTGCCAGCAGCTTAGGTAGCAACAATGAGCAGTTCTTC CASSLGSNNEQFF
- - TRBJ2-5 TRBV9 13 TGTGCCAGCAGCGTAGGAGCGATGGAGACCCAGTACTTC CASSVGAMETQYF
- - TRBJ1-1 TRBV5-8 14 TGTGCCAGCAGCTTGGCCAGGCGTAACACTGAAGCTTTCTTT CASSLARRNTEAFF
TRBD1 - TRBJ2-7 TRBV5-8 15 TGTGCCAGCAGCATTTACAGGGGGCGAGGATACGAGCAGTACTTC CASSIYRGRGYEQYF
TRBD1 - TRBJ1-5 TRBV28 17 TGTGCCAGCAGTTTGGCCCTGGACAGGAGTAGCAATCAGCCCCAGCATTTT CASSLALDRSSNQPQHF
TRBD1 - TRBJ2-3 TRBV10-3 15 TGTGCCATCAGGGGACAGGGGGCATTGACAGATACGCAGTATTTT CAIRGQGALTDTQYF
- - TRBJ2-7 TRBV7-2 15 TGTGCCAGCAGCCCCCTAGGGAGCGGGTTCTACGAGCAGTACTTC CASSPLGSGFYEQYF
- - TRBJ1-2 TRBV28 12 TGTGCCAGCAGTTTACAGGGGCAAGGCTACACCTTC CASSLQGQGYTF
TRBD1 - TRBJ1-2 TRBV28 18 TGTGCCAGCAGACCGACAGGGTTCCACTCGCCCCGTCCCTATGGCTACACCTTC CASRPTGFHSPRPYGYTF
- - TRBJ2-7 TRBV29-1 14 TGCAGCGTTGAACTTACAGGGTACACCTACGAGCAGTACTTC CSVELTGYTYEQYF
- - TRBJ1-3 TRBV18 16 TGTGCCAGCTCACCCTCAGTTAGCCGCTCTGGAAACACCATATATTTT CASSPSVSRSGNTIYF
TRBD1 - TRBJ1-1 TRBV30 15 TGTGCCTGGAGTAACGGGGACAGGGATCGCACTGAAGCTTTCTTT CAWSNGDRDRTEAFF
TRBD2 few TRBJ2-5 TRBV11-3 16 TGTGCCAGCAGCTTAGTGGGTAGCGGGGGAGGAGAGACCCAGTACTTC CASSLVGSGGGETQYF
- - TRBJ2-2 TRBV5-4 14 TGTGCCAGCAGCCCGGACATTTCCACCGGGGAGCTGTTTTTT CASSPDISTGELFF
TRBD1 - TRBJ2-3 TRBV9 16 TGTGCCAGCAGCAAACGGGACAGGGGACAAACAGATACGCAGTATTTT CASSKRDRGQTDTQYF
- - TRBJ2-7 TRBV2 12 TGTGCCAGCAGTGTTAGCGCTACGGAGCAGTACTTC CASSVSATEQYF
- - TRBJ2-7 TRBV20-1 11 TGCAGTGCCATTGACAGTTTTGAGCAGTACTTC CSAIDSFEQYF
- - TRBJ2-1 TRBV12-5 11 TGTGCTAGTGGTTCACCTATTGAGCAGTTCTTC CASGSPIEQFF
TRBD1 - TRBJ2-7 TRBV19 15 TGTGCCAGTAGAAAACTGACAGGGGAAAGATACGAGCAGTACTTC CASRKLTGERYEQYF
- - TRBJ1-2 TRBV10-3 14 TGTGCCATCAGTGAACAGGATCGGGACTATGGCTACACCTTC CAISEQDRDYGYTF
- - TRBJ1-4 TRBV5-1 15 TGCGCCAGCAGCTTGGCTCCAGGGACTAATGAAAAACTGTTTTTT CASSLAPGTNEKLFF
- - TRBJ1-2 TRBV30 13 TGTGCCTGGAGACGGGAGGGTAACTATGGCTACACCTTC CAWRREGNYGYTF
TRBD1 few TRBJ1-2 TRBV27 13 TGTGCCAGCAGTCCTGGACAGGGCTATGGCTACACCTTC CASSPGQGYGYTF
- - TRBJ1-5 TRBV7-8 16 TGTGCCAGCAGCTCGTTCGGGACATATAGCAATCAGCCCCAGCATTTT CASSSFGTYSNQPQHF
TRBD1 - TRBJ2-1 TRBV10-3 17 TGTGCCATCAATGCAGGGGGCACGTCCTCAAAGAGCAATGAGCAGTTCTTC CAINAGGTSSKSNEQFF
- - TRBJ2-3 TRBV2 15 TGTGCCAGGACCGAGTCAGTAAGGGTGGGAGAGCCCAAATATTTT CARTESVRVGEPKYF
TRBD1 - TRBJ1-1 TRBV19 15 TGTGCCAGTAGCCACTCCAGGGGGCTGGACACTGAAGCTTTCTTT CASSHSRGLDTEAFF
TRBD2 few TRBJ2-5 TRBV13 16 TGTGCCAGCAGCTTTGTCGGCGGAAGGCGGGGGGAGACCCAGTACTTC CASSFVGGRRGETQYF
TRBD2 - TRBJ2-1 TRBV9 15 TGTGCCAGCAGCCTAGCGGGAGGGAGGTACAATGAGCAGTTCTTC CASSLAGGRYNEQFF
TRBD2 - TRBJ2-1 TRBV2 13 TGTGCCAGCAGTCTAACTAGCGGGGGTGCACAGTTCTTC CASSLTSGGAQFF
TRBD1 - TRBJ2-7 TRBV5-8 17 TGTGCCAGCAGCTGGGGGTTTGATGGACAGGGGGTTTCCGAGCAGTACTTC CASSWGFDGQGVSEQYF
- - TRBJ1-1 TRBV6-6 15 TGTGCCAGCAGCCCCGTCGGGGGGGGTAGCACTGAAGCTTTCTTT CASSPVGGGSTEAFF
- once TRBJ2-1 TRBV6-6 11 TGTGCCAGCAGCCAGATGAATGAGCAGTTCTTC CASSQMNEQFF
- - TRBJ2-1 TRBV7-2 14 TGTGCCAGCAGCTTACCAGACTCCTACAATGAGCAGTTCTTC CASSLPDSYNEQFF
TRBD2 - TRBJ2-5 TRBV2 16 TGTGCCAGCACTGAAGGGGGCGGGGGGGTCAAAGAGACCCAGTACTTC CASTEGGGGVKETQYF
TRBD1 few TRBJ1-2 TRBV15 15 TGTGCCACCAGCAGGGAACCGGGACAGGCTTATGGCTACACCTTC CATSREPGQAYGYTF
TRBD2 once TRBJ2-1 TRBV10-1 23 TGCGCCAGCAGTGCCCTCAGGTTGGGACTAGCGGGAGGTGGGAGCGCCTCCTACAATGAGCAGTTCTTC CASSALRLGLAGGGSASYNEQFF
TRBD2 - TRBJ2-1 TRBV5-8 17 TGTGCCAGCAGCTTGTTTGGGGCGGGAGCACTAGTCAATGAGCAGTTCTTC CASSLFGAGALVNEQFF
- - TRBJ2-1 TRBV7-2 12 TGTGCCAGCAGCCCGCCGGTCAATGAGCAGTTCTTC CASSPPVNEQFF
- once TRBJ1-1 TRBV5-4 13 TGTGCCAGCAGCTTGCAGAAGAACACTGAAGCTTTCTTT CASSLQKNTEAFF
TRBD1 - TRBJ2-1 TRBV10-1 14 TGCGCCAGCAGTGAAGTCGGGACAGACAATGAGCAGTTCTTC CASSEVGTDNEQFF
TRBD1 - TRBJ2-1 TRBV29-1 14 TGCAGCGTTGCACAGGGGGCGCTTGGGAATGAGCAGTTCTTC CSVAQGALGNEQFF
- once TRBJ1-2 TRBV4-2 17 TGTGCCAGCAGCCCTTCCCCATATGCGGGCGACGGCTATGGCTACACCTTC CASSPSPYAGDGYGYTF
- - TRBJ1-6 TRBV2 13 TGTGCCAGCAAGGGAGGGAATAATTCACCCCTCCACTTT CASKGGNNSPLHF